These T cell receptor beta chains were read from a single sample in a study of CD8+CD57+ T cells in acquired aplastic anemia. TCRdb processed the reads anew with MiXCR; each CDR3 protein has one entry. The data contain more than 150,000 distinct CDR3 sequences, approximately 48% of them singletons. Specimen: sorted CD4+, CD8+, or CD8+CD57+ T cells (not recorded which) from PBMCs. The receptors were gathered from a human donor with aplastic anemia. Each CDR3 is given with its conserved first and last residue. D genes are given only for firm matches. Size is omitted from some rows. Given values are once, few, many or a class for expanded clones.

D: .; J: TRBJ1-1; size: .; V: TRBV5-1; DNA: TGCGCCAGCATCCCTGGGGGGAACACTGAAGCTTTCTTT; CDR3: CASIPGGNTEAFF
D: .; J: TRBJ1-1; size: few; V: TRBV20-1; DNA: TGCAGTGCTAAGTCGGGCAGGGACCCCGGTGAAGCTTTCTTT; CDR3: CSAKSGRDPGEAFF
D: TRBD1; J: TRBJ1-1; size: .; V: TRBV25-1; DNA: TGTGCCAGCAGGACAGGGGGGAGCACTGAAGCTTTCTTT; CDR3: CASRTGGSTEAFF
D: TRBD2; J: TRBJ2-2; size: .; V: TRBV12-3/TRBV12-4; DNA: TGTGCCAGCAGGCGGGGGGGGTTCAACACCGGGGAGCTGTTTTTT; CDR3: CASRRGGFNTGELFF
D: .; J: TRBJ1-5; size: .; V: TRBV11-2; DNA: TGTGCCAGCAGCTCGGCGACAGGCAGCTATAGCAATCAGCCCCAGCATTTT; CDR3: CASSSATGSYSNQPQHF
D: TRBD1; J: TRBJ1-4; size: .; V: TRBV2; DNA: TGTGCCAGCAGTGAGAAAGAGACAGGGAACGAAAAACTGTTTTTT; CDR3: CASSEKETGNEKLFF
D: TRBD1; J: TRBJ2-5; size: .; V: TRBV2; DNA: TGTGCCAGCGGGGAGACAGGGTGGGGCACCCAAGAGACCCAGTACTTC; CDR3: CASGETGWGTQETQYF
D: TRBD2; J: TRBJ2-7; size: .; V: TRBV10-3; DNA: TGTGCCAGCAGTGCACGGCGGGCTAGCGGGAAAGATTACGAGCAGTACTTC; CDR3: CASSARRASGKDYEQYF
D: .; J: TRBJ1-1; size: .; V: TRBV2; DNA: TGTGCCAGCAGTGAACGTAGACCTATGAACACTGAAGCTTTCTTT; CDR3: CASSERRPMNTEAFF
D: TRBD1; J: TRBJ1-2; size: .; V: TRBV2; DNA: TGTGCCAGCAGGCCTGGACAGGGAGGCTACACCTTC; CDR3: CASRPGQGGYTF
D: TRBD1; J: TRBJ2-1; size: many; V: TRBV6-4; DNA: TGTGCCAGCAGCGGGACAGGGTCGAATGAGCAGTTCTTC; CDR3: CASSGTGSNEQFF
D: .; J: TRBJ1-5; size: many; V: TRBV11-2; DNA: TGTGCCAGCAGCCCCGGGAGGGGCAATCAGCCCCAGCATTTT; CDR3: CASSPGRGNQPQHF
D: .; J: TRBJ1-5; size: .; V: TRBV20-1; DNA: TGCAGTGCTAGACCAGGTGGTAGTAGCAATCAGCCCCAGCATTTT; CDR3: CSARPGGSSNQPQHF
D: TRBD1; J: TRBJ1-5; size: many; V: TRBV12-3/TRBV12-4; DNA: TGTGCCAGCAGTTTAGGGCAGGGGGGCAATCAGCCCCAGCATTTT; CDR3: CASSLGQGGNQPQHF
D: TRBD1; J: TRBJ1-1; size: .; V: TRBV7-9; DNA: TGTGCCAGCAGCAGAACAGGGGCTCACACTGAAGCTTTCTTT; CDR3: CASSRTGAHTEAFF
D: TRBD1; J: TRBJ1-5; size: few; V: TRBV28; DNA: TGTGCCAGCAATAACTCGACAGGGTTGGGGTCCATGGATCAGCCCCAGCATTTT; CDR3: CASNNSTGLGSMDQPQHF
D: .; J: TRBJ1-1; size: .; V: TRBV20-1; DNA: TGCAGTGCTAGAGAAACAGACAGGCGGGGTCGGGGGGACACTGAAGCTTTCTTT; CDR3: CSARETDRRGRGDTEAFF
D: .; J: TRBJ1-3; size: .; V: TRBV9; DNA: TGTGCCAGCAGCCCCCGGGCGCTCTCTGGAAACACCATATATTTT; CDR3: CASSPRALSGNTIYF
D: TRBD1; J: TRBJ1-5; size: .; V: TRBV2; DNA: TGTGCCAGCAGTGCCGGGACAGGTAATCAGCCCCAGCATTTT; CDR3: CASSAGTGNQPQHF
D: TRBD2; J: TRBJ2-1; size: once; V: TRBV20-1; DNA: TGCAGTGCTGGGGGGACTAGCGGCCACAATGAGCAGTTCTTC; CDR3: CSAGGTSGHNEQFF
D: .; J: TRBJ2-7; size: few; V: TRBV29-1; DNA: TGCAGCGTTGGCACGGGGGCCTACGAGCAGTACTTC; CDR3: CSVGTGAYEQYF
D: TRBD2; J: TRBJ2-5; size: .; V: TRBV10-3; DNA: TGTGCCATTCAGCTAGCGGCATACCAAGAGACCCAGTACTTC; CDR3: CAIQLAAYQETQYF
D: TRBD1; J: TRBJ1-6; size: many; V: TRBV10-3; DNA: TGTGCCATCAGCCCGGGACAGGGGAATTCACCCCTCCACTTT; CDR3: CAISPGQGNSPLHF
D: .; J: TRBJ1-3; size: .; V: TRBV20-1; DNA: TGCAGTGCTACCAGGAACTCTGGAAACACCATATATTTT; CDR3: CSATRNSGNTIYF
D: TRBD1; J: TRBJ1-4; size: .; V: TRBV11-1; DNA: TGTGCCAGCAGCTCATCACAGGGGACGGTCAATGAAAAACTGTTTTTT; CDR3: CASSSSQGTVNEKLFF
D: TRBD1; J: TRBJ1-1; size: many; V: TRBV12-5; DNA: TGTGCTAGTGGGCAGGGACAGCCAGGGAGGACTGAAGCTTTCTTT; CDR3: CASGQGQPGRTEAFF
D: .; J: TRBJ2-1; size: .; V: TRBV2; DNA: TGTGCCAGCGACCGATACAATGAGCAGTTCTTC; CDR3: CASDRYNEQFF
D: TRBD2; J: TRBJ2-1; size: .; V: TRBV10-2; DNA: TGTGCCAGCAGTCCGGGGACTAGGGATATCGATGAGCAGTTCTTC; CDR3: CASSPGTRDIDEQFF